A selection of T cell receptor beta chains follows, all from one sample in a study of cytomegalovirus exposure and HLA in healthy donors. Here immunoSEQ multiplex PCR was the method, and the copy in TCRdb shows in-frame clones only, minus some. Counted here are around 120,000 clones, about three quarters occurring once; the ten biggest clones make up approximately 2.6%. Sequencing input: PBMCs. Source of these receptors: a woman aged 60-75 years in good health and CMV-seropositive. Both conserved end residues are part of each CDR3. The order of the fields is V gene, D gene, J gene, clone size, CDR3 DNA, CDR3 protein. A D gene is named only where the DNA matches it firmly. Size is omitted from some rows. Given values are once, few, many or a class for expanded clones.

>TRBV15|TRBD2|TRBJ2-2|NA
TGTGCCACCAGCAGATTCAAGACTAGCGGGGGGGCCGTGATCGGGGAGCTGTTTTTT
CATSRFKTSGGAVIGELFF
>TRBV19|NA|TRBJ2-7|NA
TGTGCCAGTAGTCTCTACCCTACAGAAACCTACGAGCAGTACTTC
CASSLYPTETYEQYF
>TRBV5-1|NA|TRBJ1-4|NA
TGCGCCAGCAGCTTAAATCAACAGGGAGTTGTAAGTGAAAAACTGTTTTTT
CASSLNQQGVVSEKLFF
>TRBV7-2|NA|TRBJ1-2|NA
TGTGCCAGCAGCTTAGGGGCCAGTCTGGGCTACACCTTC
CASSLGASLGYTF
>TRBV5-1|NA|TRBJ2-7|NA
TGCGCCAGCAGCTTCAGGGACGAGCAGTACTTC
CASSFRDEQYF
>TRBV19|TRBD1|TRBJ1-2|NA
TGTGCCAGTAGTATAGGAGACAGGGACTATGGCTACACCTTC
CASSIGDRDYGYTF
>TRBV6-1|NA|TRBJ2-7|NA
TGTGCCAGCACCAGACCAGGGTTCAACGAGCAGTACTTC
CASTRPGFNEQYF
>TRBV28|TRBD1|TRBJ1-2|once
TGTGCCAGCAGTTACGGACAGGGGTATGGCTACACCTTC
CASSYGQGYGYTF
>TRBV19|TRBD1|TRBJ1-4|NA
TGTGCCAGTACCGTCGACAGGGGAGCTAATGAAAAACTGTTTTTT
CASTVDRGANEKLFF
>TRBV27|TRBD2|TRBJ2-7|once
TGTGCCAGCAGTCAATCGACTAGCGGGGGTTGGGAGCAGTACTTC
CASSQSTSGGWEQYF
>TRBV7-8|TRBD1|TRBJ2-7|NA
TGTGCCAGCAGAACATGGACAGGGAGCTCCTACGAGCAGTACTTC
CASRTWTGSSYEQYF
>TRBV29-1|NA|TRBJ2-2|NA
TGCAGCGCAAGAGAGGGCACCACCGGGGAGCTGTTTTTT
CSAREGTTGELFF
>TRBV11-2|TRBD1|TRBJ2-6|NA
TGTGCCAGCAGCTTAGTTGGGACAGGGACTTTCTCTGGGGCCAACGTCCTGACTTTC
CASSLVGTGTFSGANVLTF
>TRBV7-2|TRBD2|TRBJ2-1|few
TGTGCCAGCAGCGTTAGCGGGTTCTCCTACAATGAGCAGTTCTTC
CASSVSGFSYNEQFF
>TRBV18|NA|TRBJ1-5|NA
TGTGCCAGCTCACCGGCCGATAGCAATCAGCCCCAGCATTTT
CASSPADSNQPQHF
>TRBV6-1|TRBD2|TRBJ2-5|NA
TGTGCCAGCAGTGAAGCGAGGTTTCGGACTAGCGGGGGGGGTGAGACCCAGTACTTC
CASSEARFRTSGGGETQYF
>TRBV29-1|TRBD2|TRBJ2-1|NA
TGCAGCGTTGCGGGTGGGGCTAGCGGGTATGAGCAGTTCTTC
CSVAGGASGYEQFF
>TRBV19|NA|TRBJ2-7|few
TGTGCCAGTACCAAAAGCGGACCGGACTCCTACGAGCAGTACTTC
CASTKSGPDSYEQYF
>TRBV5-4|NA|TRBJ2-4|NA
TGTGCCAGCAGCTTGGACAGGCAAAACATTCAGTACTTC
CASSLDRQNIQYF
>TRBV4-1|NA|TRBJ1-2|NA
TGCGCCAGCAGCCAAGACCAGGGTACGCTCTATGGCTACACCTTC
CASSQDQGTLYGYTF
>TRBV9|TRBD1|TRBJ1-2|few
TGTGCCAGCAGCTCCCGTGAGGGACAGGGGCGCGGCTACACCTTC
CASSSREGQGRGYTF
>TRBV29-1|NA|TRBJ2-1|NA
TGCAGCGTTGAGAACAACAATGAGCAGTTCTTC
CSVENNNEQFF
>TRBV19|TRBD1|TRBJ2-4|NA
TGTGCCAGTCAGACAGGGGGCTTAAACATTCAGTACTTC
CASQTGGLNIQYF
>TRBV6-5|NA|TRBJ1-1|NA
TGTGCCAGCAGTAGGGGGGGGGCTGAAGCTTTCTTT
CASSRGGAEAFF
>TRBV9|TRBD1|TRBJ1-1|NA
TGTGCCAGCAGCTCCCCCGGGACAGGAAACACTGAAGCTTTCTTT
CASSSPGTGNTEAFF
>TRBV2|NA|TRBJ2-1|NA
TGTGCCAGCACGGTCGGTCAGGGCTCCTACAATGAGCAGTTCTTC
CASTVGQGSYNEQFF